Each of the 21 T cell receptor beta chains below was sequenced from the same sample in a study of T cell responses to AZD1222 COVID-19 vaccine. Method: immunoSEQ multiplex PCR; TCRdb's copy keeps in-frame clones and lacks some. Of 80,000 or so clones listed, 70% to 90% are singletons. Specimen: peripheral blood, collected 28 days after the second AZD1222 dose. These receptors came from an adult who received the AZD1222 COVID-19 vaccine.

The chain couples TRBV19 to TRBJ1-3; no clear D. Trimming took 5 bases from V and 0 from J, leaving 11 bases between them. Per germline, CDR1 LNHDA and CDR2 SQIVND (reference sequence). The CDR3 spans 15 residues. CDR3: CASSFSRISGNTIYF. The CDR3 DNA reads as TGTGCCAGTAGTTTTTCGCGGATCTCTGGAAACACCATATATTTT.

In this sample, this clone turned up a few times. V is TRBV5-4 and J is TRBJ1-1, with a weak D call TRBD1 (6 bases). Per germline, CDR1 SGHNT and CDR2 YYREEE (reference sequence). The CDR3 covers 14 residues. The germline V and J ends were trimmed by 3 bases and 4 bases, with 13 bases remaining between them. The CDR3 DNA reads as TGTGCCAGCAGCTCCGGGGTCAGGGGCACTGAAGCTTTCTTT. Its protein product is CASSSGVRGTEAFF. Filled out from reference TRBV5-4 and TRBJ1-1, the complete variable domain reads ETGVTQSPTHLIKTRGQQVTLRCSSQSGHNTVSWYQQALGQGPQFIFQYYREEENGRGNFPPRFSGLQFPNYSSELNVNALELDDSALYLCASSSGVRGTEAFFGQGTRLTVV.

The rearrangement uses TRBV27 and TRBJ2-7; D may be TRBD1 (6 bases). Germline loops: CDR1 MNHEY, CDR2 SMNVEV (reference sequence). This CDR3 is built from 16 residues. V lost 4 bases and J 1 base, leaving 17 bases between the germline ends. This chain's CDR3 is CASSSVTGTHSYEQYF. In nucleotides, the CDR3 is TGTGCCAGCAGTTCCGTAACAGGGACCCATTCCTACGAGCAGTACTTC.

The chain is built from TRBV27 and TRBJ1-6, with 8 bases matching TRBD1. Unmatched junction bases numbered 12, after V lost 2 bases and J lost 6 bases. CDR3 length: 18 residues. Per the germline V gene, CDR1 is MNHEY and CDR2 is SMNVEV (reference sequence). CDR3 region: CASSLGTGGSSGNSPLHF. As DNA, the CDR3 is TGTGCCAGCAGTTTAGGGACAGGAGGGTCTTCTGGTAATTCACCCCTCCACTTT.

The chain combines TRBV2 with TRBJ2-7; perhaps TRBD2 as D (7 bases). The CDR3 has 14 residues. Germline V gene sequence: CDR1 SNHLY, CDR2 FYNNEI. V was trimmed by 8 bases and J by 2 bases, leaving 16 bases between them. The CDR3 coding sequence is TGTGCCAGCCTGGGAGGGGGGATCGCCTACGAGCAGTACTTC. As protein: CASLGGGIAYEQYF.

This chain joins TRBV7-3 and TRBJ2-7; 8 bases match TRBD1. Germline V gives CDR1 SGHTA, CDR2 FQGTGA. The V and J ends lost 1 base and 2 bases, in that order; junction bases with no gene match: 1. The CDR3 covers 14 residues. The chain's CDR3 is CASSLRTGPYEQYF. The CDR3 DNA reads TGTGCCAGCAGCTTAAGGACAGGGCCCTACGAGCAGTACTTC. The entire variable domain, with the rest obtained from reference TRBV7-3 and TRBJ2-7, is as follows: GAGVSQTPSNKVTEKGKYVELRCDPISGHTALYWYRQSLGQGPEFLIYFQGTGAADDSGLPNDRFFAVRPEGSVSTLKIQRTERGDSAVYLCASSLRTGPYEQYFGPGTRLTVT.

This clone was seen just once. The chain uses TRBV28 and TRBJ1-1, with D maybe TRBD1 (6 bases). Germline V gene sequence: CDR1 MDHEN, CDR2 SYDVKM. The CDR3 has 13 residues. Trimming removed 6 bases at V and 6 bases at J, with 14 bases between. CDR3 residues: CASRLSGTPEAFF. Written as DNA, the CDR3 is TGTGCCAGCAGGCTAAGCGGGACACCTGAAGCTTTCTTT.

This clone was found once. CDR3 protein: CASSLNHRGSSEQYF. The CDR3, as DNA: TGTGCCAGCAGTCTAAACCACAGGGGAAGTAGCGAGCAGTACTTC. V is TRBV6-5 and J is TRBJ2-7, with TRBD1 identical over 7 bases. Germline V gene data show CDR1 as MNHEY and CDR2 as SVGAGI. CDR3 length equals 15 residues. V lost 5 bases and J lost 6; bases outside the gene matches: 13.

V gene TRBV6-2 or TRBV6-3 combines with J gene TRBJ1-2, with D perhaps matching TRBD1 (5 bases). The V end was cut by 0 bases, the J end by 8 bases, with 10 bases between. Looked up from germline, CDR1 is MNHEY and CDR2 is SVGEGT. The CDR3 is 13 residues long. The DNA of the CDR3 is TGTGCCAGCAGTTACTCACTCAGGGACGGCTACACCTTC. Amino acids: CASSYSLRDGYTF.

The chain links TRBV3-1 (or the pseudogene TRBV3-2) to TRBJ2-5; 11 bases align to TRBD1. The CDR3 sequence is 15 residues long. Germline V gene sequence: CDR1 LGHDT, CDR2 YNNKEL (reference sequence). V lost 3 bases to trimming and J lost 5 bases; unmatched junction nucleotides: 5. Written as DNA, the CDR3 is TGTGCCAGCAGCCATGGGACAGGGGGTGGCGAGACCCAGTACTTC. Residues: CASSHGTGGGETQYF.

V gene TRBV21-1 combines with J gene TRBJ2-6; TRBD1, the table's D call, lacks a check against the DNA. TRBV21-1 is shown as a pseudogene. This CDR3 has 18 amino acids. CDR3 loop: CASSKEADRGCGANVLTF. The CDR3 DNA sequence: TGTGCCAGCAGCAAAGAAGCGGACAGGGGTTGTGGGGCCAACGTCCTGACTTTC.

The gene calls are TRBV11-3 and TRBJ2-1, with 7 bases aligning to TRBD1. This CDR3 contains 15 residues. V trimming: 3 bases; J trimming: 0 bases; junction bases outside the gene matches: 2. Germline CDR1 SGHNT, CDR2 YENEEA. The CDR3 region is CASSLGQSSYNEQFF. CDR3 nucleotides: TGTGCCAGCAGCTTGGGACAGAGCTCCTACAATGAGCAGTTCTTC.

The chain couples TRBV28 to TRBJ2-1; TRBD1 might be the D (6 bases). V lost 6 bases and J lost 4, with 19 bases in between. The CDR3 contains 16 residues. Germline V lookup: CDR1 MDHEN, CDR2 SYDVKM. The CDR3 here is CASSRPTGSRYNEQFF. In nucleotides, the CDR3 is TGTGCCAGCAGCCGCCCCACAGGGTCGAGGTACAATGAGCAGTTCTTC. The full variable domain, rest sourced from reference TRBV28 and TRBJ2-1, is DVKVTQSSRYLVKRTGEKVFLECVQDMDHENMFWYRQDPGLGLRLIYFSYDVKMKEKGDIPEGYSVSREKKERFSLILESASTNQTSMYLCASSRPTGSRYNEQFFGPGTRLTVL.

V gene TRBV12-3 or TRBV12-4 combines with J gene TRBJ2-1; D is undetermined. Between the trimmed V and J ends, which lost 7 bases and 5 bases, there was a span of 6 bases. The CDR3 is 11 residues long. CDR3 DNA sequence: TGTGCCAGCACCCTTAACAATGAGCAGTTCTTC. As protein: CASTLNNEQFF.

The chain couples TRBV10-2 to TRBJ2-3; 7 bases map to TRBD2. V was clipped by 2 bases and J by 2 bases; unmatched bases: 4. The CDR3 sequence is 15 residues long. CDR1 is WSHSY, CDR2 SAAADI, per germline. The chain's CDR3 is CASSEPAGNTDTQYF. The CDR3 nucleotides are TGCGCCAGCAGTGAGCCAGCGGGGAACACAGATACGCAGTATTTT.

The V gene is TRBV23-1, the J gene TRBJ1-1, with no clear D. TRBV23-1 is flagged as an ORF with uncertain function. Trimming removed 0 bases at V and 1 base at J, with 12 bases between. CDR3 size: 16 residues. CDR3 in DNA: TGCGCCAGCAGTCAATCCCGCGGACCATCGAACACTGAAGCTTTCTTT. This gives the protein CASSQSRGPSNTEAFF.

This clone was seen a single time. This rearrangement joins TRBV5-1 to TRBJ2-6, with D tentatively TRBD1 (6 bases). Germline V lookup: CDR1 SGHRS, CDR2 YFSETQ. Deletions cut 7 bases from V and 4 bases from J, with 18 bases between. The CDR3 runs 16 residues. The CDR3 DNA follows: TGCGCCAGCCAACAGGGATATGGTTCCGGGGCCAACGTCCTGACTTTC. Amino acids: CASQQGYGSGANVLTF.

This chain uses TRBV5-5 with TRBJ1-4; D is ambiguous. Germline V lookup: CDR1 SGHKS, CDR2 YYEKEE (reference sequence). The CDR3 totals 12 residues. The V and J ends lost 1 base and 3 bases respectively, with 1 base between them. DNA of the CDR3: TGTGCCAGCAGCTTGCCTAATGAAAAACTGTTTTTT. The encoded protein is CASSLPNEKLFF.

The CDR3 DNA reads TGCGCCAGCAGTCCACAGGGCATGGGCCTCCAAGAGACCCAGTACTTC. This sequence encodes CASSPQGMGLQETQYF. The J gene is TRBJ2-5, the V gene TRBV10-2; perhaps TRBD1 as D (6 bases). From germline, CDR1 is WSHSY and CDR2 SAAADI. The CDR3 loop spans 16 amino acids. V was pared by 5 bases and J by 1 base, with 17 bases between.

The CDR3 sequence is CASSGGRYQETQYF. Here the CDR3 DNA reads TGTGCCAGCAGTGGGGGTCGGTACCAAGAGACCCAGTACTTC. This chain links TRBV7-6 with TRBJ2-5, with D perhaps being TRBD1 or TRBD2 (5 bases each). CDR3 length equals 14 residues. CDR1 is SGHVS and CDR2 is FNYEAQ in the germline V gene. Trimming cost V 6 bases and J 0 bases, with 11 bases left between them.

The chain couples TRBV5-1 to TRBJ1-1; a possible D gene is TRBD1 (6 bases). CDR3 size: 15 residues. Germline values: CDR1 SGHRS, CDR2 YFSETQ. V lost 3 bases, J lost 2 bases, and 14 bases lay in between. CDR3 DNA sequence: TGCGCCAGCAGCTCCCTAGACAGGACCAACACTGAAGCTTTCTTT. It encodes CASSSLDRTNTEAFF. Together with reference TRBV5-1 and TRBJ1-1, the CDR3 gives the full variable domain: KAGVTQTPRYLIKTRGQQVTLSCSPISGHRSVSWYQQTPGQGLQFLFEYFSETQRNKGNFPGRFSGRQFSNSRSEMNVSTLELGDSALYLCASSSLDRTNTEAFFGQGTRLTVV.